The rows below give T cell receptor beta chains drawn from one sample of a study of T cell responses to AZD1222 COVID-19 vaccine. TCRdb's table, derived via immunoSEQ multiplex PCR, lists solely in-frame clones and lacks some. The sample has 180,000 or so clones; approximately 90% are singletons. The input for sequencing was peripheral blood, taken 28 days after the second AZD1222 dose. Receptors were obtained from an adult who received the AZD1222 COVID-19 vaccine. The CDR3 runs from the conserved cysteine through the conserved F or W. D genes are given only for firm matches. Clone size is given for some rows only: seen once, a few or many times, or a class if the clone is expanded.

d_gene: TRBD2; len: 18; v_gene: TRBV10-3; abundance: -; j_gene: TRBJ2-7; CDR3aa: CAISPQKERLAEYYEQYF; CDR3nt: TGTGCCATCAGCCCGCAAAAAGAGAGACTAGCGGAATACTACGAGCAGTACTTC
d_gene: TRBD1; len: 16; v_gene: TRBV7-3; abundance: -; j_gene: TRBJ2-5; CDR3aa: CASSLMGQGYQETQYF; CDR3nt: TGTGCCAGCAGCTTAATGGGACAGGGGTACCAAGAGACCCAGTACTTC
d_gene: -; len: 13; v_gene: TRBV6-1; abundance: -; j_gene: TRBJ2-4; CDR3aa: CASSEAHKNIQYF; CDR3nt: TGTGCCAGCAGTGAAGCCCACAAAAACATTCAGTACTTC
d_gene: TRBD1; len: 15; v_gene: TRBV18; abundance: -; j_gene: TRBJ1-3; CDR3aa: CASSPFTGEGNTIYF; CDR3nt: TGTGCCAGCTCACCATTTACAGGGGAAGGAAACACCATATATTTT
d_gene: TRBD1; len: 16; v_gene: TRBV5-5; abundance: -; j_gene: TRBJ1-2; CDR3aa: CASSLVTGRHGYGYTF; CDR3nt: TGTGCCAGCAGCTTGGTGACAGGGCGGCATGGCTATGGCTACACCTTC
d_gene: -; len: 16; v_gene: TRBV4-2; abundance: -; j_gene: TRBJ2-3; CDR3aa: CASSQDMGLSTDTQYF; CDR3nt: TGTGCCAGCAGCCAAGATATGGGTCTGAGCACAGATACGCAGTATTTT
d_gene: TRBD1; len: 14; v_gene: TRBV5-5; abundance: -; j_gene: TRBJ1-1; CDR3aa: CASSLGQGALLAFF; CDR3nt: TGTGCCAGCAGCTTGGGGCAGGGGGCTTTACTAGCTTTCTTT
d_gene: -; len: 15; v_gene: TRBV6-5; abundance: -; j_gene: TRBJ2-5; CDR3aa: CASSYGDKYQETQYF; CDR3nt: TGTGCCAGCAGTTACGGGGACAAGTACCAAGAGACCCAGTACTTC
d_gene: TRBD1; len: 14; v_gene: TRBV7-2; abundance: -; j_gene: TRBJ1-2; CDR3aa: CASSSGGGNYGYTF; CDR3nt: TGTGCCAGCAGCTCAGGGGGGGGAAACTATGGCTACACCTTC
d_gene: -; len: 15; v_gene: TRBV5-1; abundance: -; j_gene: TRBJ2-7; CDR3aa: CASRHPDSISYEQYF; CDR3nt: TGCGCCAGCAGACACCCCGACAGTATCTCCTACGAGCAGTACTTC
d_gene: TRBD1; len: 14; v_gene: TRBV7-9; abundance: -; j_gene: TRBJ1-1; CDR3aa: CASSVPGQGVEAFF; CDR3nt: TGTGCCAGCAGCGTCCCGGGACAGGGTGTTGAAGCTTTCTTT
d_gene: TRBD1; len: 14; v_gene: TRBV19; abundance: -; j_gene: TRBJ1-2; CDR3aa: CASSPGTGSTGYTF; CDR3nt: TGTGCCAGTAGCCCCGGGACAGGGAGCACGGGCTACACCTTC
d_gene: -; len: 13; v_gene: TRBV5-1; abundance: -; j_gene: TRBJ1-1; CDR3aa: CASSLEIGTEAFF; CDR3nt: TGCGCCAGCAGCTTGGAAATTGGGACTGAAGCTTTCTTT
d_gene: -; len: 11; v_gene: TRBV30; abundance: -; j_gene: TRBJ2-7; CDR3aa: CAWSSGATQYF; CDR3nt: TGTGCCTGGAGTTCAGGAGCCACTCAGTACTTC
d_gene: TRBD2; len: 14; v_gene: TRBV6-5; abundance: -; j_gene: TRBJ2-1; CDR3aa: CASRNSGRGDEQFF; CDR3nt: TGTGCCAGCAGGAATAGCGGGAGGGGGGATGAGCAGTTCTTC
d_gene: -; len: 17; v_gene: TRBV7-2; abundance: once; j_gene: TRBJ2-7; CDR3aa: CASSSGAAGGKWYEQYF; CDR3nt: TGTGCCAGCAGCTCCGGGGCTGCAGGTGGTAAATGGTACGAGCAGTACTTC
d_gene: -; len: 15; v_gene: TRBV5-1; abundance: -; j_gene: TRBJ2-5; CDR3aa: CASSLPGRGQETQYF; CDR3nt: TGCGCCAGCAGCTTGCCAGGAAGGGGGCAAGAGACCCAGTACTTC
d_gene: -; len: 13; v_gene: TRBV13; abundance: -; j_gene: TRBJ1-5; CDR3aa: CASSFQDDQPQHF; CDR3nt: TGTGCCAGCAGCTTTCAGGACGATCAGCCCCAGCATTTT
d_gene: -; len: 13; v_gene: TRBV13; abundance: -; j_gene: TRBJ1-2; CDR3aa: CASSLGRNYGYTF; CDR3nt: TGTGCCAGCAGCTTAGGCCGTAACTATGGCTACACCTTC
d_gene: TRBD1; len: 13; v_gene: TRBV12-3/TRBV12-4; abundance: -; j_gene: TRBJ2-3; CDR3aa: CASSQGAGDTQYF; CDR3nt: TGTGCCAGCAGTCAGGGGGCGGGAGATACGCAGTATTTT
d_gene: -; len: 15; v_gene: TRBV25-1; abundance: -; j_gene: TRBJ1-2; CDR3aa: CASSEGGASNYGYTF; CDR3nt: TGTGCCAGCAGTGAAGGGGGGGCAAGCAACTATGGCTACACCTTC
d_gene: -; len: 13; v_gene: TRBV12-3/TRBV12-4; abundance: -; j_gene: TRBJ2-7; CDR3aa: CASSLTPPYEQYF; CDR3nt: TGTGCCAGCAGTTTAACCCCGCCCTACGAGCAGTACTTC
d_gene: -; len: 13; v_gene: TRBV18; abundance: once; j_gene: TRBJ2-7; CDR3aa: CASSPPSVGEQYF; CDR3nt: TGTGCCAGCTCACCACCGTCGGTAGGCGAGCAGTACTTC
d_gene: -; len: 13; v_gene: TRBV19; abundance: -; j_gene: TRBJ2-6; CDR3aa: CASRVSGANVLTF; CDR3nt: TGTGCCAGTAGGGTATCTGGGGCCAACGTCCTGACTTTC
d_gene: TRBD1; len: 16; v_gene: TRBV30; abundance: once; j_gene: TRBJ2-6; CDR3aa: CAWSPGGGTGANVLTF; CDR3nt: TGTGCCTGGAGCCCAGGGGGTGGGACTGGGGCCAACGTCCTGACTTTC
d_gene: -; len: 17; v_gene: TRBV19; abundance: -; j_gene: TRBJ1-6; CDR3aa: CASSKGSRSSYNSPLHF; CDR3nt: TGTGCCAGTAGTAAGGGGAGCCGAAGCTCCTATAATTCACCCCTCCACTTT
d_gene: -; len: 13; v_gene: TRBV7-9; abundance: -; j_gene: TRBJ2-3; CDR3aa: CASSPGEVDTQYF; CDR3nt: TGTGCCAGCAGCCCAGGAGAGGTAGATACGCAGTATTTT
d_gene: -; len: 12; v_gene: TRBV19; abundance: -; j_gene: TRBJ2-5; CDR3aa: CASSSRQETQYF; CDR3nt: TGTGCCAGTAGTAGTAGGCAAGAGACCCAGTACTTC
d_gene: -; len: 17; v_gene: TRBV6-2/TRBV6-3; abundance: -; j_gene: TRBJ1-5; CDR3aa: CASSYSPGVRGNQPQHF; CDR3nt: TGTGCCAGCAGTTACTCGCCCGGGGTGAGGGGCAATCAGCCCCAGCATTTT
d_gene: TRBD1; len: 14; v_gene: TRBV29-1; abundance: -; j_gene: TRBJ1-4; CDR3aa: CSVAVGQVNEKLFF; CDR3nt: TGCAGCGTTGCGGTGGGACAGGTTAATGAAAAACTGTTTTTT
d_gene: -; len: 16; v_gene: TRBV11-2; abundance: -; j_gene: TRBJ2-3; CDR3aa: CASSFRGSLSTDTQYF; CDR3nt: TGTGCCAGCAGCTTTAGGGGTTCTTTAAGCACAGATACGCAGTATTTT
d_gene: -; len: 14; v_gene: TRBV15; abundance: -; j_gene: TRBJ1-5; CDR3aa: CATSGRGVDQPQHF; CDR3nt: TGTGCCACCTCGGGGCGAGGGGTAGATCAGCCCCAGCATTTT
d_gene: -; len: 16; v_gene: TRBV9; abundance: -; j_gene: TRBJ2-1; CDR3aa: CASSRDQGILGNEQFF; CDR3nt: TGTGCCAGCAGCCGAGATCAGGGGATTTTGGGCAATGAGCAGTTCTTC
d_gene: TRBD1; len: 13; v_gene: TRBV29-1; abundance: once; j_gene: TRBJ1-1; CDR3aa: CSVSGQANTEAFF; CDR3nt: TGCAGCGTTTCGGGACAGGCGAACACTGAAGCTTTCTTT
d_gene: -; len: 17; v_gene: TRBV6-1; abundance: -; j_gene: TRBJ2-5; CDR3aa: CASSEFWAAPGQETQYF; CDR3nt: TGTGCCAGCAGTGAATTCTGGGCCGCGCCCGGGCAAGAGACCCAGTACTTC
d_gene: -; len: 15; v_gene: TRBV27; abundance: -; j_gene: TRBJ2-2; CDR3aa: CASSPRGGGTGELFF; CDR3nt: TGTGCCAGCAGTCCCCGAGGAGGGGGAACCGGGGAGCTGTTTTTT
d_gene: TRBD1; len: 15; v_gene: TRBV7-2; abundance: -; j_gene: TRBJ2-7; CDR3aa: CASSLGGTAGYEQYF; CDR3nt: TGTGCCAGCAGCTTAGGGGGGACAGCCGGCTACGAGCAGTACTTC
d_gene: -; len: 14; v_gene: TRBV5-4; abundance: -; j_gene: TRBJ1-2; CDR3aa: CASGGPYDNYGYTF; CDR3nt: TGTGCCAGCGGGGGACCCTATGACAACTATGGCTACACCTTC
d_gene: TRBD1; len: 20; v_gene: TRBV3-1/TRBV3-2; abundance: -; j_gene: TRBJ2-2; CDR3aa: CASSQAVGQGQIQNTGELFF; CDR3nt: TGTGCCAGCAGCCAAGCAGTTGGACAGGGGCAAATTCAGAACACCGGGGAGCTGTTTTTT
d_gene: TRBD2; len: 19; v_gene: TRBV11-2; abundance: -; j_gene: TRBJ2-1; CDR3aa: CASSLDGGRAGGPRDEQFF; CDR3nt: TGTGCCAGCAGCTTAGATGGCGGCCGAGCGGGGGGCCCTCGAGATGAGCAGTTCTTC
d_gene: -; len: 12; v_gene: TRBV11-3; abundance: -; j_gene: TRBJ2-3; CDR3aa: CASSQSPQAQYF; CDR3nt: TGTGCCAGCAGTCAAAGCCCTCAGGCGCAGTATTTT
d_gene: TRBD1; len: 15; v_gene: TRBV6-5; abundance: -; j_gene: TRBJ1-1; CDR3aa: CASSNAGGMNTEAFF; CDR3nt: TGTGCCAGCAGTAACGCAGGGGGCATGAACACTGAAGCTTTCTTT